This section outlines one T cell receptor beta chain sequence together with its context. Sequencing of TCR beta, carried out with a high-throughput approach, was applied to CD8+ and CD4+ T cells from the blood. Reverse transcription of 0.5 to 1 ug RNA was performed with random hexamers. The TCR beta CDR3 was amplified by immunoSEQ multiplex PCR across 54 Vbeta, 13 Jbeta. A single record per CDR3 protein comes from TCRdb applying MiXCR to the immunoSEQ multiplex PCR reads. The sample has under 350,000 distinct CDR3 sequences, about 92% seen once. The data originate from a study of CD8 T cells in Susac syndrome. Looked up from germline, CDR1 is LNHDA and CDR2 is SQIVND (reference sequence). The CDR3 contains 13 residues. The ends were cut back, 3 bases at V and 11 bases at J, with 14 bases in the middle.

This chain links TRBV19 with TRBJ1-5; D might be TRBD1 (6 bases). Sequenced sample: CD4+ T cells from PBMCs. This clonotype originated in a human donor with multiple sclerosis. The CDR3 here is CASSMRAGVSQHF. The CDR3 coding sequence is TGTGCCAGTAGTATGAGGGCAGGGGTGTCCCAGCATTTT.